The clone carrying this T cell receptor (beta chain) has a single count. The CDR3 spans 16 residues. J was trimmed by 2 bases and V by 4 bases; bases with no gene match: 9. Germline assignment: CDR1 SGHKS and CDR2 YYEKEE (reference sequence). This entry is derived from a study of shared clonotypes between healthy human individuals. For the study at large: Researchers assigned three CD4 naive, three CD4 memory, two CD8 naive and one CD8 memory plate to each donor.

Clones were read by immunoSEQ multiplex PCR, and TCRdb kept only the in-frame ones, dropping some. The sample lists about 2.1 million clones; around 93% were seen once. The naive CD8 subset, CD45RO-negative cells positively selected for CCR7, excluded terminally differentiated effector memory CD45RA+ cells. The sequence was collected from a man in his late teens or twenties in good health. Some clones in this sample may be carry-over from other donors' samples. The rearrangement joins TRBV5-5 to TRBJ1-5; 7 bases align to TRBD1. The specimen sequenced was naive CD8+ T cells from PBMCs. This CDR3 reads CASSHGTATRNQPQHF. The CDR3 region has the DNA TGTGCCAGCAGCCACGGGACAGCCACTCGCAATCAGCCCCAGCATTTT. Drawing the rest from reference TRBV5-5 and TRBJ1-5, the complete variable domain is DAGVTQSPTHLIKTRGQQVTLRCSPISGHKSVSWYQQVLGQGPQFIFQYYEKEERGRGNFPDRFSARQFPNYSSELNVNALLLGDSALYLCASSHGTATRNQPQHFGDGTRLSIL.